This T cell receptor beta chain was documented in a study of T cell repertoires in cytomegalovirus infection. Whole-study context: In public TCR beta signatures, there were indications of both CMV infection and matching HLA type.

Whole-study findings and limits: HLA-C-restricted CMV clonotypes gave the most frequent clonotype in two of eight donors.

Germline CDR1 is SGHTA and CDR2 is FQGNSA. CDR3 size: 13 residues. V was cut by 2 bases and J by 6 bases, with 10 bases left in between. A few counts support this clonotype. Its matching antigen is unknown. Each CDR3 protein is one row after TCRdb ran MiXCR on the reads. The sample includes about 260,000 distinct CDR3 sequences, around 9% of them seen just once. The receptor's source is a human donor in good health (CMV status not recorded). Some clones in this sample may be carry-over from other donors' samples. The sequencing sample was made of PBMCs. The chain carries TRBV7-2 and TRBJ1-1; D is unclear. The CDR3 region is CASSLPTWAEAFF. The CDR3 DNA sequence: TGTGCCAGCAGCTTACCGACCTGGGCTGAAGCTTTCTTT.